What follows are 18 T cell receptor beta chains derived from one specimen sequenced in a study. One entry per CDR3 protein results from TCRdb running MiXCR on the RT-PCR reads. The table records more than 600,000 distinct CDR3 sequences, about 14% of them present only once. The sequencing input was memory CD4+ T cells from blood. These receptors all come from a female donor in good health, serving as a healthy control.

There are a few counts of this clonotype. The J gene is TRBJ1-1, the V gene TRBV28; D possibly corresponds to TRBD1 (5 bases). The CDR3 sequence is 13 residues long. The germline V gene has CDR1 MDHEN and CDR2 SYDVKM. Trimming cost V 4 bases and J 3 bases, with 9 bases left between them. Written as DNA, the CDR3 is TGTGCCAGCAGTTCGGACACCTACACTGAAGCTTTCTTT. Encoded protein: CASSSDTYTEAFF.

The sample holds many counts of this clonotype. This sequence joins TRBV5-1 and TRBJ1-2, with D possibly matching TRBD1 (5 bases). The CDR3 consists of 14 residues. CDR1 and CDR2 from the germline V gene are SGHRS and YFSETQ. V was cut by 7 bases and J by 3 bases, with 16 bases left in between. CDR3 loop: CASGTGTSDYGYTF. Here the CDR3 DNA reads TGCGCCAGCGGAACCGGGACTTCCGACTATGGCTACACCTTC.

This clonotype was seen a few times. This chain joins TRBV10-3 and TRBJ2-2; D is ambiguous. Per germline, CDR1 ENHRY and CDR2 SYGVKD. CDR3 length: 15 amino acids. The ends were cut back, 4 bases at V and 1 base at J, with 10 bases in the middle. Here the CDR3 DNA reads TGTGCCATCAGTGGCGTCCAGCGGAACACCGGGGAGCTGTTTTTT. Protein: CAISGVQRNTGELFF.

This clonotype was counted only a few times. The chain couples TRBV6-1 to TRBJ2-7; D gene ambiguous. Germline CDR1 MNHNS, CDR2 SASEGT. CDR3 length: 14 residues. V shed 2 bases and J shed 0 bases, with 8 bases lying between them. The CDR3 coding sequence is TGTGCCAGCAGTGAAACCTGGGCCTCCTACGAGCAGTACTTC. The encoded protein is CASSETWASYEQYF.

There are a few counts of this clonotype. This chain links TRBV18 with TRBJ2-7; D uncertain. Germline V gene sequence: CDR1 KGHSH, CDR2 LQKENI. This CDR3 contains 15 residues. V lost 2 bases and J lost 1, with 12 bases in between. CDR3 in DNA: TGTGCCAGCTCACCAGTGGCGCAGAATTCCTACGAGCAGTACTTC. It specifies CASSPVAQNSYEQYF.

The rearrangement joins TRBV3-1 to TRBJ2-7; TRBD2 aligns across 7 bases. Losses at the gene ends were 5 bases for V and 5 bases for J; bases not matched to a gene: 15. The CDR3 contains 16 residues. Germline CDR1 reads LGHDT; CDR2 reads YNNKEL (reference sequence). CDR3 in amino acids: CASSYTSLAARNEQYF. CDR3 nucleotide sequence: TGTGCCAGCAGCTACACGAGTCTAGCGGCAAGGAACGAGCAGTACTTC.

This clonotype turned up a few times. This sequence joins TRBV5-1 and TRBJ1-3; TRBD1 agrees at 10 bases. CDR1 and CDR2 (germline): SGHRS, YFSETQ. The junction had 5 bases not matched to a gene; V was cut back by 4 bases and J by 4 bases. The CDR3 runs to 15 residues. CDR3 nucleotide sequence: TGCGCCAGCAGCCGTGGGACAGGGGTCGGAAACACCATATATTTT. It translates to CASSRGTGVGNTIYF.

This clonotype was observed a handful of times. The chain employs TRBV29-1 and TRBJ1-1; D is ambiguous. CDR1 SQVTM and CDR2 ANQGSEA come from the germline V gene. The CDR3 totals 15 residues. V was pared by 3 bases and J by 3 bases, with 17 bases between. CDR3 in amino acids: CSVDAGGVGDTEAFF. Here the CDR3 DNA reads TGCAGCGTTGACGCCGGCGGGGTTGGGGACACTGAAGCTTTCTTT.

This clonotype was counted many times. The gene calls are TRBV10-3 and TRBJ1-6, with 9 bases aligning to TRBD1. This CDR3 has 14 amino acids. Germline-derived CDR1 and CDR2 are ENHRY and SYGVKD. J lost 10 bases, V lost 6 bases, and 7 bases had no gene match. The CDR3 loop reads CAIRRGQGDSPLHF. As DNA, the CDR3 is TGTGCCATCAGGCGGGGACAGGGAGACTCACCCCTCCACTTT.

The table lists this clonotype with a few counts. The chain is built from TRBV11-2 and TRBJ1-3; 7 bases map to TRBD1. The CDR3 covers 16 residues. J lost 4 bases, V lost 3 bases, and 9 bases had no gene match. CDR1 and CDR2 (germline): SGHAT, FQNNGV. This CDR3 reads CASSFGRGSTGNTIYF. For the CDR3, the DNA is TGTGCCAGCAGCTTCGGCAGGGGGTCTACAGGAAACACCATATATTTT. Full variable domain (missing parts from reference TRBV11-2 and TRBJ1-3): EAGVAQSPRYKIIEKRQSVAFWCNPISGHATLYWYQQILGQGPKLLIQFQNNGVVDDSQLPKDRFSAERLKGVDSTLKIQPAKLEDSAVYLCASSFGRGSTGNTIYFGEGSWLTVV.

The chain joins TRBV20-1 to TRBJ1-2; D is ambiguous. Looked up from germline, CDR1 is DFQATT and CDR2 is SNEGSKA (reference sequence). This CDR3 is 12 amino acids long. V lost 6 bases, J lost 7 bases, and 15 bases lay in between. This CDR3 reads CSAPRAGLGYTF. In DNA, the CDR3 is TGCAGTGCCCCCCGGGCGGGTCTTGGCTACACCTTC.

This clonotype has just a few counts. V is TRBV27 and J is TRBJ2-3, with D possibly matching TRBD2 (5 bases). Germline lookup yields CDR1 MNHEY and CDR2 SMNVEV (reference sequence). Deletions cut 3 bases from V and 4 bases from J, with 17 bases between. The CDR3 has 16 amino acids. The CDR3 protein is CASSFGRDGTPDTQYF. In nucleotides, the CDR3 is TGTGCCAGCAGTTTTGGACGGGATGGTACTCCAGATACGCAGTATTTT.

To note about this clonotype: Germline and junction disagree at one end, which may indicate a read error. This chain uses TRBV6-5 with TRBJ2-7; 7 bases match TRBD1. Germline CDR1 and CDR2: MNHEY and SVGAGI. The length of the CDR3 is 15 residues. The CDR3: CASSFWQGVGYERYF. The CDR3 DNA reads TGTGCCAGCAGTTTCTGGCAGGGGGTAGGTTACGAGCGGTACTTC.

The table lists this clonotype with many counts. The genes are TRBV6-5 and TRBJ2-3, with TRBD2 matching 13 bases. This CDR3 spans 16 amino acids. Trimming at V came to 6 bases and at J to 5 bases, leaving 8 bases not matched to a gene. The V gene's germline CDR1 is MNHEY and CDR2 SVGAGI. The CDR3 nucleotides read TGTGCCAGCAGCTCAGGACTAGCGGGAGTGGGAGATACGCAGTATTTT. Translation gives CASSSGLAGVGDTQYF.

This clonotype was recorded a few times. J is TRBJ2-3 and V is TRBV20-1, with TRBD1 matching over 9 bases. This CDR3 has 14 amino acids. Germline loops: CDR1 DFQATT, CDR2 SNEGSKA (reference sequence). The CDR3 spells CSYSGTGRTDTQYF. The CDR3, as DNA: TGCAGCTACTCCGGGACAGGGCGCACAGATACGCAGTATTTT.

This clonotype was observed a handful of times. The V gene is TRBV20-1, the J gene TRBJ1-1; 8 nucleotides line up with TRBD1. V trimming: 2 bases; J trimming: 2 bases; junction bases outside the gene matches: 4. The CDR3 has 14 amino acids. CDR1 is DFQATT and CDR2 is SNEGSKA in the germline V gene (reference sequence). The DNA for the CDR3 is TGCAGTGCTAGACAGGGGGCCGGAAACACTGAAGCTTTCTTT. Its protein product is CSARQGAGNTEAFF.

The J gene is TRBJ1-1, the V gene TRBV7-9, with D possibly matching TRBD1 (6 bases). Looked up from germline, CDR1 is SEHNR and CDR2 is FQNEAQ (reference sequence). The V and J ends lost 8 bases and 3 bases respectively, with 13 bases between them. The CDR3 length is 13 residues. Here the CDR3 DNA reads TGTGCCAGCGCCCCAAAGGGGGACACTGAAGCTTTCTTT. Translating it yields CASAPKGDTEAFF.

This clonotype has a handful of counts. The chain combines TRBV6-2 or TRBV6-3 with TRBJ1-5; 10 bases agree with TRBD1. CDR1 and CDR2 (germline): MNHEY, SVGEGT. The CDR3 contains 16 residues. V lost 2 bases, J lost 6 bases, and 7 bases stayed unmatched. DNA of the CDR3: TGTGCCAGCAGTTACCCGACAGGGGGCTTCCGTCAGCCCCAGCATTTT. Its protein is CASSYPTGGFRQPQHF.